This T cell receptor beta chain originates from a study of radiation and T cells in renal cell carcinoma (dated by TCRdb to 2018 to 2021). For the wider study: TCR beta sequencing covered around 50 samples in total, comprising some 26 tumors and around 27 peripheral blood samples. A total of about 4 million unique CDR3 nucleotide sequences, encoding around 2.7 million unique CDR3 amino acid sequences, were found across all 50 or so samples. Overall study outcomes, separate from this receptor: Only small tumor regions of approximately 0.98 g were available, so intratumoral heterogeneity was not captured. Because the trial had a single-armed design, the trial could not examine how radiation dose or scheduling affected the TCR repertoire. A greater number of dominant CDR3 motifs was detected in irradiated tumors than in control tumors, and a larger share of the repertoire was occupied by these motifs in irradiated tumors than in control tumors. Higher TCR clonality was observed in irradiated tumors than in controls, with an average of around 50% of the repertoire accounted for by the top 100 clonotypes, compared with approximately 45% in nephrectomy-only tumors.

In the case of this clone: This clone's antigen is unknown. Nothing much larger sits one base from this clone, and base qualities are not available.

TCR beta libraries were generated from genomic DNA with the immunoSEQ kit, following the manufacturer's recommendations. Library preparation used a first multiplex PCR with proprietary primers, then a second PCR adding unique barcodes, with bead cleanups after each round. A positive control reaction and a negative control reaction, both provided in the kit, were run with every batch of samples. The final libraries were assessed on an Agilent 4200 TapeStation D1000 ScreenTape, pooled by volume, and quantified by qPCR. Sequencing was performed on an Illumina NextSeq500 using a MidOutput 150-cycle cartridge, with 156 Read1 cycles, 15 Index1 cycles, and the kit custom primers. The pooled library was loaded at 0.95 to 1 pM, with a roughly 18% PhiX control spiked in. As for the authors' bioinformatics: Vendor-processed data were analyzed in R, and a clonotype was defined as all T cells sharing the same CDR3 nucleotide sequence. In the clone abundance analyses, frequencies were normalized to the 10,000 most abundant clones in each sample. Before analysis, public T cell clones were removed, and these numbered fewer than six per sample on average. Dominant motifs were analyzed with ImmunoMap using the PAM10 matrix, a gap penalty of 30, and a homology threshold of 0.3, and motifs with a cumulative frequency of at least 0.01 were considered dominant. TCRdb re-hosts the immuneACCESS table, in-frame sequences only. Its copies lack some clones; in the studies checked, an unresolved V gene accounts for under half of them, and the cause for the rest is not known. V, J and clone size are those of that table, while D and trimming were read from the DNA. The sample includes some 4,000 clones, with roughly 70% observed a single time. The top ten clonotypes cover approximately 8% of the sample.

From cysteine to phenylalanine, the CDR3 is 14 amino acids long. Just CDR3 DNA is preserved here, 42 bases in frame from base 1. For CDR1 and CDR2, the germline V gene (reference sequence) lists MNHEY and SMNVEV. From V the trimming removes 7 bases and from J it removes 5 bases, while the gene matches leave 8 bases of the junction unaccounted for. Sample time point, as interpreted from the label and publication: tumor resected at nephrectomy. The intended sense of this specimen's treatment or condition label: treatment-naive control, cytoreductive nephrectomy. For controls, tumors were taken from treatment-naive renal cell carcinoma patients who had cytoreductive nephrectomy with no radiation beforehand. Renal cell carcinoma with clear cell pathology was present in all patients. The control tumors sequenced for TCR were resected between about 2010 and 2014 from more than 9 males and several females whose median age was around 57 years (range 40 to 82). The tumors were dissociated mechanically, digested with collagenase/hyaluronidase at 37 degrees C, processed in gentleMACS C tubes, and kept in liquid nitrogen. Genomic DNA for TCR sequencing was prepared using the QIAamp DNA Blood Mini Kit (Qiagen). Samples were included in the analyses only if all quality control checks were passed.

The sequence links TRBV27 to TRBJ2-5, and 9 junctional nucleotides match TRBD2. This sequence was found in a man aged 50 to 59 with renal cell carcinoma. This specimen was tumor tissue, taken from a patient whose treatment was nephrectomy without radiotherapy. At the DNA level, the sequence is TGTGCCAGCAAATCTAGCGGGAAATGGGAGACCCAGTACTTC. Its protein is CASKSSGKWETQYF.